A single sample gave rise to the 29 T cell receptor beta chains below, sequenced in a study of T cells in Graves' hyperthyroidism and ophthalmopathy. TCR beta CDR3 region amplification was performed from RNA transcripts. Researchers ran a first-round RT-PCR on the TCR CDR3 using the HTBI primer set. TCRdb re-called the multiplex PCR reads through MiXCR, storing one row per CDR3 protein. Here the sample spans about 290,000 distinct CDR3 sequences, approximately 19% being singletons. Sequencing used blood. All receptors derive from a man over 45 with Graves' ophthalmopathy.

This clonotype has a handful of counts. The genes are TRBV19 and TRBJ2-7, with D uncertain. The V end was cut by 3 bases, the J end by 2 bases, with 11 bases between. Germline V lookup: CDR1 LNHDA, CDR2 SQIVND (reference sequence). The CDR3 spans 14 residues. This CDR3 reads CASSITGSPYEQYF. The DNA for the CDR3 is TGTGCCAGTAGTATTACGGGCTCGCCCTACGAGCAGTACTTC.

This clonotype was seen more than once but under ten times. This CDR3 is missing its conserved last phenylalanine or tryptophan, likely due to a read error. This chain links TRBV6-1 with TRBJ2-3; the D gene is possibly TRBD2 (6 bases). Germline loops: CDR1 MNHNS, CDR2 SASEGT. This CDR3 contains 15 residues. The V and J ends lost 8 bases and 1 base respectively, with 16 bases between them. The DNA for the CDR3 is TGTGCCAGCCAGTGGTCGGGAGCGGGCACAGATACGCAGTATCTT. It specifies CASQWSGAGTDTQYL.

Worth noting for this clonotype: Possible read error: a much larger clone is one base away. V is TRBV28 and J is TRBJ1-2; D is uncertain. The CDR3 runs 12 residues. CDR1 and CDR2 from the germline V gene are MDHEN and SYDVKM. CDR3 in amino acids: CTSSVVQRGYTF. For the CDR3, the DNA is TGTACCAGCAGTGTCGTGCAGAGAGGCTACACCTTC.

This sequence joins TRBV19 and TRBJ1-5; 10 bases match TRBD1. Trimming at V came to 6 bases and at J to 7 bases, leaving 6 bases not matched to a gene. Germline lookup yields CDR1 LNHDA and CDR2 SQIVND (reference sequence). CDR3 size: 14 residues. CDR3 residues: CASSGTGAGQPQHF. The CDR3 bases are TGTGCCAGTAGCGGGACAGGGGCAGGACAGCCCCAGCATTTT.

This clonotype was seen ten or more times. The chain links TRBV2 to TRBJ2-7; TRBD1 is a possible D gene (7 bases). CDR3 length: 16 residues. Trimming removed 5 bases at V and 3 bases at J, with 20 bases between. Germline V lookup: CDR1 SNHLY, CDR2 FYNNEI. CDR3 residues: CASSTLGGGRNYEQYF. The CDR3 region has the DNA TGTGCCAGCAGTACCCTTGGAGGGGGCCGGAACTACGAGCAGTACTTC. The whole variable domain, filled in from reference TRBV2 and TRBJ2-7, reads EPEVTQTPSHQVTQMGQEVILRCVPISNHLYFYWYRQILGQKVEFLVSFYNNEISEKSEIFDDQFSVERPDGSNFTLKIRSTKLEDSAMYFCASSTLGGGRNYEQYFGPGTRLTVT.

The sample holds many counts of this clonotype. The chain links TRBV28 to TRBJ1-2; D ambiguous. The V gene lost 1 base and the J gene lost 2 bases, with 17 bases spanning the gap. The CDR3 covers 17 residues. Germline CDR1 and CDR2: MDHEN and SYDVKM. The CDR3 protein is CASSLSGAGRANYGYTF. The CDR3 DNA reads as TGTGCCAGCAGTTTATCGGGTGCCGGCCGGGCAAACTATGGCTACACCTTC.

The table lists this clonotype with many counts. The genes are TRBV11-2 and TRBJ1-2, with TRBD1 identical over 9 bases. Germline V CDR1 and CDR2: SGHAT, FQNNGV. This CDR3 comprises 14 residues. J was trimmed by 4 bases and V by 5 bases; bases with no gene match: 5. CDR3 coding DNA: TGTGCCAGCAGCCCGCGGACAGGGGCCTATGGCTACACCTTC. This translates into CASSPRTGAYGYTF. Drawing the rest from reference TRBV11-2 and TRBJ1-2, the complete variable domain is EAGVAQSPRYKIIEKRQSVAFWCNPISGHATLYWYQQILGQGPKLLIQFQNNGVVDDSQLPKDRFSAERLKGVDSTLKIQPAKLEDSAVYLCASSPRTGAYGYTFGSGTRLTVV.

DNA for the CDR3: TGTGCCAGCAGTTTGGGACAGGGAGGCCGCAATCAGCCCCAGCATTTT. It translates to CASSLGQGGRNQPQHF. V and J are TRBV28 and TRBJ1-5; 9 bases map to TRBD1. This CDR3 is 16 amino acids long. The V and J ends lost 3 bases and 2 bases, in that order; junction bases with no gene match: 5. Per the germline V gene, CDR1 is MDHEN and CDR2 is SYDVKM.

This clonotype occurred once. This chain links TRBV29-1 with TRBJ1-4; the D gene is possibly TRBD1 (5 bases). V gave up 7 bases and J gave up 7 bases, with 16 bases separating them. Germline loops: CDR1 SQVTM, CDR2 ANQGSEA. The CDR3 runs 13 residues. The CDR3 DNA reads as TGCAGCGCGGAATGGGGGTTTGGTGAAAAACTGTTTTTT. Its protein product is CSAEWGFGEKLFF.

At least ten counts were recorded for this clonotype. The V gene is TRBV11-2, the J gene TRBJ2-7; 7 positions agree with TRBD2. CDR3 size: 15 residues. Per the germline V gene, CDR1 is SGHAT and CDR2 is FQNNGV. J lost 6 bases, V lost 2 bases, and 10 bases had no gene match. The CDR3 sequence: CASSLLTGRVPEQYF. CDR3 in DNA: TGTGCCAGCAGCTTACTAACGGGGAGGGTCCCCGAGCAGTACTTC.

This clonotype has at least ten counts. This rearrangement joins TRBV28 to TRBJ2-5, with TRBD1 matching over 7 bases. V lost 4 bases, J lost 4 bases, and 9 bases stayed unmatched. CDR3 length: 15 amino acids. The germline V gene has CDR1 MDHEN and CDR2 SYDVKM. This CDR3 is CASSSDRVKGETQYF. Written as DNA, the CDR3 is TGTGCCAGCAGTTCTGACAGGGTCAAGGGAGAGACCCAGTACTTC.

This clonotype has ten or more counts. The chain links TRBV7-8 to TRBJ1-2; TRBD1 agrees at 7 bases. Losses at the gene ends were 1 base for V and 0 bases for J; bases not matched to a gene: 5. The CDR3 totals 16 residues. Per the germline V gene, CDR1 is SGHVS and CDR2 is FQNEAQ. The CDR3 nucleotides are TGTGCCAGCAGCTTAGGGGGGGGACAGACTAACTATGGCTACACCTTC. Its protein product is CASSLGGGQTNYGYTF.

V usage is TRBV28 and J usage is TRBJ1-4; tentatively, D is TRBD1 (5 bases). The V gene lost 1 base and the J gene lost 3 bases, with 9 bases spanning the gap. Germline CDR1 MDHEN, CDR2 SYDVKM. The CDR3 is 15 amino acids. CDR3 DNA: TGTGCCAGCAGTTTATATGGGGGACCTAATGAAAAACTGTTTTTT. It yields the protein CASSLYGGPNEKLFF.

The chain recombines TRBV30 with TRBJ2-4; 7 bases line up with TRBD1. CDR1 and CDR2 (germline): GTSNPN, SVGIG (reference sequence). The J segment lost 3 bases and the V segment lost 1 base, leaving 6 bases of the junction unmatched. The CDR3 consists of 15 residues. The CDR3 DNA is TGTGCCTGGAGTGAGACAGGGATAGTCAAAAACATTCAGTACTTC. Translating it yields CAWSETGIVKNIQYF.

The chain recombines TRBV12-3 or TRBV12-4 with TRBJ2-3, with D unclear. The V end lost 9 bases, the J end lost 2 bases, and 21 bases lay between the germline ends. This CDR3 is built from 16 residues. CDR3 nucleotides: TGTGCCAGGATCGTAGACCCGGACCTCACCACAGATACGCAGTATTTT. Protein: CARIVDPDLTTDTQYF.

The chain joins TRBV19 to TRBJ2-7, with TRBD1 identical over 9 bases. The CDR3 runs to 15 residues. The V and J ends lost 3 bases and 5 bases, in that order; junction bases with no gene match: 8. Germline values: CDR1 LNHDA, CDR2 SQIVND (reference sequence). DNA for the CDR3: TGTGCCAGTAGTATTAGTAGGACAGGGGTCGACGAGCAGTACTTC. It encodes CASSISRTGVDEQYF. The complete variable domain, with remaining parts taken from reference TRBV19 and TRBJ2-7, reads DGGITQSPKYLFRKEGQNVTLSCEQNLNHDAMYWYRQDPGQGLRLIYYSQIVNDFQKGDIAEGYSVSREKKESFPLTVTSAQKNPTAFYLCASSISRTGVDEQYFGPGTRLTVT.

This sequence joins TRBV12-3 or TRBV12-4 and TRBJ2-7; D may match TRBD1 or TRBD2 (5 bases each). CDR3 length: 15 residues. Deletions cut 11 bases from V and 0 bases from J, with 20 bases between. The CDR3 loop reads CAYKRGDQYSYEQYF. CDR3 DNA sequence: TGTGCCTACAAGAGGGGAGATCAGTACTCCTACGAGCAGTACTTC.

The sample holds a few counts of this clonotype. The genes are TRBV6-1 and TRBJ1-6; TRBD1 matches 10 bases. The V gene end was trimmed by 6 bases and the J gene end by 6 bases; junction bases not matched to a gene: 20. The length of the CDR3 is 20 residues. Germline V lookup: CDR1 MNHNS, CDR2 SASEGT. CDR3 nucleotides: TGTGCCAGCAGAGTCCGACCCGCCGGGACAGGGGTATTAGCTAATTCACCCCTCCACTTT. This gives the protein CASRVRPAGTGVLANSPLHF.

A few counts support this clonotype. The chain employs TRBV7-9 and TRBJ2-7; D uncertain. CDR3 length equals 13 residues. Deletions cut 4 bases from V and 5 bases from J, with 12 bases between. Germline CDR1 and CDR2: SEHNR and FQNEAQ (reference sequence). CDR3 amino acids: CASSSPMVHEQYF. CDR3 bases: TGTGCCAGCAGCTCCCCAATGGTCCACGAGCAGTACTTC. Together with reference TRBV7-9 and TRBJ2-7, the CDR3 gives the full variable domain: DTGVSQNPRHKITKRGQNVTFRCDPISEHNRLYWYRQTLGQGPEFLTYFQNEAQLEKSRLLSDRFSAERPKGSFSTLEIQRTEQGDSAMYLCASSSPMVHEQYFGPGTRLTVT.

This clonotype was seen ten or more times. The J gene is TRBJ2-5, the V gene TRBV28, with D hard to call. This CDR3 has 14 residues. In germline, CDR1 is MDHEN, CDR2 SYDVKM. The V end was cut by 6 bases, the J end by 5 bases, with 16 bases between. The chain's CDR3 is CASSTSRREETQYF. In nucleotides, the CDR3 is TGTGCCAGCAGCACCTCGAGGAGAGAGGAGACCCAGTACTTC.

This clonotype was seen ten or more times. The chain joins TRBV3-1 to TRBJ1-5; 11 nucleotides align to TRBD1. CDR1 and CDR2 from the germline V gene are LGHDT and YNNKEL (reference sequence). This CDR3 is built from 15 residues. With 3 bases clipped from V and 6 bases from J, the junction kept 4 bases outside the gene matches. The CDR3 sequence is CASSQDRGQGQPQHF. CDR3 sequence (DNA): TGTGCCAGCAGCCAGGACAGGGGGCAGGGTCAGCCCCAGCATTTT.

The chain combines TRBV2 with TRBJ2-1, with 11 bases fitting TRBD2. Germline V lookup: CDR1 SNHLY, CDR2 FYNNEI. V dropped 6 bases and J dropped 2; count of bases not matched to a gene: 9. The length of the CDR3 is 17 residues. The CDR3 sequence: CASRPYTSGRPYNEQFF. DNA for the CDR3: TGTGCCAGCAGGCCTTACACTAGCGGGAGACCCTACAATGAGCAGTTCTTC.

This clonotype has ten or more counts. The rearrangement links TRBV7-9 to TRBJ2-7; D is perhaps TRBD2 (5 bases). The CDR3 consists of 12 residues. Germline CDR1 reads SEHNR; CDR2 reads FQNEAQ (reference sequence). V was pared by 6 bases and J by 6 bases, with 12 bases between. CDR3 DNA: TGTGCCAGCAGTTTTAGAGAGGGCGAGCAGTACTTC. It yields the protein CASSFREGEQYF.

This chain uses TRBV2 with TRBJ1-4, with TRBD1 matching over 9 bases. The V segment lost 4 bases and the J segment 7 bases; nucleotides outside the gene matches: 7. This CDR3 is built from 15 residues. CDR1 and CDR2 from the germline V gene are SNHLY and FYNNEI. CDR3 DNA sequence: TGTGCCAGCAGTGGGAACAGGGGGCAGGGTGAAAAACTGTTTTTT. Translating it yields CASSGNRGQGEKLFF.

This clonotype was seen a handful of times. The gene calls are TRBV7-2 and TRBJ2-7; 9 bases line up with TRBD1. Losses at the gene ends were 1 base for V and 4 bases for J; bases not matched to a gene: 5. CDR1 SGHTA and CDR2 FQGNSA come from the germline V gene. The CDR3 covers 15 residues. As DNA, the CDR3 is TGTGCCAGCAGCTTAGTCGGGACAGGGTCGTACGAGCAGTACTTC. Translating it yields CASSLVGTGSYEQYF.

The rearrangement joins TRBV13 to TRBJ2-7; 9 bases match TRBD2. Germline assignment: CDR1 PRHDT and CDR2 FYEKMQ (reference sequence). With 1 base clipped from V and 7 bases from J, the junction kept 8 bases outside the gene matches. The CDR3 is 15 residues long. CDR3 residues: CASSLDGSGRYEQYF. Here the CDR3 DNA reads TGTGCCAGCAGCTTAGATGGTAGCGGGAGATATGAGCAGTACTTC.

The V gene is TRBV14, the J gene TRBJ1-6; a weak D match, TRBD1 (5 bases). CDR1 and CDR2 (germline): SGHDN, FVKESK. The CDR3 is 14 amino acids. Trimming removed 0 bases at V and 6 bases at J, with 6 bases between. CDR3 sequence: CASSQDRGNSPLHF. As DNA, the CDR3 is TGTGCCAGCAGCCAAGATAGGGGTAATTCACCCCTCCACTTT.

Comment on this clonotype: It may be a read error: a sequence one base away is much more abundant. This sequence joins TRBV5-1 and TRBJ2-7; D is perhaps TRBD1 or TRBD2 (5 bases each). V was clipped by 6 bases and J by 2 bases, with 18 bases between them. Germline V lookup: CDR1 SGHRS, CDR2 YFSETQ. This CDR3 spans 15 amino acids. CDR3 region: CASNLVGEGPYEQYF. The CDR3, as DNA: TGCGCCAGCAACTTAGTGGGGGAAGGTCCCTACGAGCAGTACTTC.

This clonotype was detected many times. The chain combines TRBV28 with TRBJ2-7; TRBD1 or TRBD2 may be the D gene (6 bases each). The length of the CDR3 is 14 residues. Between the trimmed V and J ends, which lost 5 bases and 3 bases, there was a span of 14 bases. Germline CDR1 reads MDHEN; CDR2 reads SYDVKM. The CDR3 sequence is CASSEGGQSYEQYF. As DNA, the CDR3 is TGTGCCAGCAGTGAGGGAGGACAGAGCTACGAGCAGTACTTC.